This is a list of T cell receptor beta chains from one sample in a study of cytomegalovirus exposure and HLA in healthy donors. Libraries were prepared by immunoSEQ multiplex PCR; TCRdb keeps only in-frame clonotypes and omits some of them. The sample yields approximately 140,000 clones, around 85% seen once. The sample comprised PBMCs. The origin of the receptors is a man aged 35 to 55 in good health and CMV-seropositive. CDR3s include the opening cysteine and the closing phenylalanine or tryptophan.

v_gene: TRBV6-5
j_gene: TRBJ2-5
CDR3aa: CASSTRGLAVETQYF

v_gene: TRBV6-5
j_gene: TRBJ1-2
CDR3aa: CASSYSISPGGYTF

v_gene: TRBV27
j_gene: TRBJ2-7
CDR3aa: CASSFGSGSYEQYF

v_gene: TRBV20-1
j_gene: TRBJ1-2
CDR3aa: CSAGAGYTF

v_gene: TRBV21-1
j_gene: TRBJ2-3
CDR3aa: CASSNQTSQWTSGRAPSHF

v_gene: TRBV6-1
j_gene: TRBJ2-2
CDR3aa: CATTGGLGTGELFF

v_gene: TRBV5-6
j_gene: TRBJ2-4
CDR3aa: CASSLGQAGGPRNIQYF

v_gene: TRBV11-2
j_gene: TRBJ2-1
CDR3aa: CASSPLGGGVDEQFF

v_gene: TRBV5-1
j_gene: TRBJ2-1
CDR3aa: CASSLEGAGNEQFF

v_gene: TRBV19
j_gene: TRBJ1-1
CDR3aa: CASSSRPLGCEAFF

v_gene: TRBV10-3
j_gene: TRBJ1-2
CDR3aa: CAISESNSRAGYTF

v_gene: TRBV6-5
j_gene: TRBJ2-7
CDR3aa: CASSPGTGGREQYF

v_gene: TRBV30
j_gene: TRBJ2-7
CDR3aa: CAWSQASGYEQYF

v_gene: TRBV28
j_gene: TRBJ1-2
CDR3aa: CASSSGQRNYGYTF

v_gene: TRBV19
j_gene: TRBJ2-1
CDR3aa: CASSIDRVMDEQFF

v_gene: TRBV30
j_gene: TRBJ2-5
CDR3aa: CAWSVGLAGDQETQYF